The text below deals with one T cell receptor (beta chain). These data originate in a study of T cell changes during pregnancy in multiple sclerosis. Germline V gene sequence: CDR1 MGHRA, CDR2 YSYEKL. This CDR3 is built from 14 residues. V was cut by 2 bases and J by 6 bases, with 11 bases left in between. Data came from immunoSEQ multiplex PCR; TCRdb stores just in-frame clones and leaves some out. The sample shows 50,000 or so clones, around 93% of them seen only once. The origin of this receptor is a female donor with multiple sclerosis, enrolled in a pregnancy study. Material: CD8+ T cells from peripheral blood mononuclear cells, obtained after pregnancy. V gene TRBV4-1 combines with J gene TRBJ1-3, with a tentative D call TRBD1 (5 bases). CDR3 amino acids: CASSQIGGENTIYF. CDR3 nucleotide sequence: TGCGCCAGCAGCCAAATCGGAGGGGAAAACACCATATATTTT.